This T cell receptor beta chain came from a study of cytomegalovirus exposure and HLA in healthy donors (dated by TCRdb to about 2017). Describing the broader study: According to an earlier analysis of a few hundred of the donors, 150 million to 200 million T cells yielded roughly 100 million unique TCR beta sequences and 276 Gb of sequence data. To study patterns of TCR occurrence, a later analysis re-analyzed previously published TCR beta repertoires from 500 to 850 donors and added high-resolution HLA genotyping. The number of typed donors differed by locus: about 629-630 for A, B, C, DRB1 and DQB1; 500 to 550 for DQA1; approximately 610 for DPA1; and around 470 for DPB1. To predict cytomegalovirus infection status, the study brought together high-throughput TCR immunosequencing, statistical association of individual TCRs with disease status, and machine learning. HLA typing included class I and class II loci at four-digit resolution. Of the roughly 390 genotyped donors, approximately 81% were placed in the genetic ancestry cluster associated with self-reported Caucasian donors. The T cell repertoires of around 670 subjects were profiled by immunosequencing and related to cytomegalovirus serostatus. All discovery cohort repertoires had been generated on a single sequencing platform. The later analysis used no new phenotypic data to find candidate immune exposures, relying instead on TCR beta sequences and their occurrence across donors. Donor age, sex, ethnicity and CMV serostatus were collected together with the repertoire data. In addition to the first cohort of 666 subjects, a separate validation cohort of 120 different subjects was used. About 280 gigabases of sequencing data and roughly 80 million unique TCR sequences made up an early release that covered under 750 HLA-typed donors. The study was designed to test whether signatures of past pathogen exposure could be identified by cataloging public T cell receptors. In an earlier analysis of 587 of the donors, high-throughput TCR beta sequencing was used to judge whether each TCR beta V gene segment behaved as functional or pseudogenic. Among around 400 genotyped donors of the cohort, an average of approximately 240,000 unique TCR beta nucleotide sequences were sequenced per donor, around 18% of them non-productive. About 5 DR-DQ haplotypes were handled as single units for association and clustering, since linkage in the cohort was strong. Genome-wide SNP genotypes for about 65% of the roughly 670 donors were used in a later genetic analysis, which treated that subset as a discovery cohort.

The germline V gene encodes CDR1 MNHEY and CDR2 SVGAGI. Trimming takes 8 bases off V and 3 bases off J; junction bases not matched to a gene: 0. The CDR3 numbers 12 residues from cysteine through phenylalanine. Only the CDR3 DNA stays, 36 bases, in frame from base 1. Library creation used the immunoSEQ multiplex PCR assay. The multiplex PCR relied on a mix of 60 forward primers for TCR Vbeta segments and 13 reverse primers for TCR Jbeta segments. The CDR3 region of rearranged TCR beta genes was amplified from genomic DNA by a multiplex PCR assay. The amplified TCR beta libraries were sequenced on the Illumina HiSeq System as 87-base-pair reads. On the study's bioinformatics: A later analysis counted about 82 million unique TCR beta chains across the roughly 700 repertoires, and about 10 million of these chains were shared by at least two donors. Raw reads were error-corrected and collapsed into unique sequences with a nearest-neighbor algorithm that merged closely related sequences to remove PCR and sequencing errors. Alignment of CDR3 sequences to IMGT reference sequences was used to assign V, D and J gene segments. For a sequence to be retained, a match of at least six nucleotides to both a V gene segment and a J gene segment was required. Rearrangements were called productive when the CDR3 lacked stop codons and stayed in frame with V and J; all others were non-productive. Following IMGT convention, CDR3 was defined as the stretch from the second conserved V-encoded cysteine up to the conserved J-encoded phenylalanine. In an earlier analysis of some 550 of the donors, sequences lacking an unambiguous match to a single V gene segment were excluded. In an earlier analysis of a few hundred of the donors, V segments were called functional above 56.7% productive rearrangements and were called segregating when the between-donor standard deviation exceeded 5%. To diagnose cytomegalovirus status from the catalog of TCR beta chain sequences, a statistical classification framework was built. A later analysis assigned V and J genes by comparing TCR nucleotide sequences with IMGT/GENE-DB human TR gene sequences. In a later analysis, CDR3 sequences and most-parsimonious VDJ recombination scenarios were assigned using the TCRdist pipeline. A later analysis defined each TCR beta chain by its CDR3 amino acid sequence plus V-gene family, and excluded reads lacking a unique V-gene family. A later analysis removed 500 to 650 highly shared, low-generation-probability nucleotide sequences to deal with suspected cross-contamination and a sequencing artifact. In a later analysis, a clonal expansion index was calculated for each public chain from normalized within-repertoire ranks of inferred template counts. In a later analysis, generation probabilities were computed using a VDJ recombination model fitted to out-of-frame rearrangements, and the results were checked against IGoR. Hypergeometric tests were used in a later analysis to score TCR-TCR, TCR-HLA and TCR-CMV co-occurrence, with a repertoire-size bias correction applied to the TCR pairs. In a later analysis, false discovery rates were estimated by permuting HLA or CMV assignments 20 times. A later analysis grouped co-occurring TCRs with DBSCAN, adding TCRdist sequence similarity when clustering within HLA-allele-positive subsets. For co-occurrence clustering, repertoires with fewer than 30,000 or more than 120,000 public chains were excluded, along with a handful of repertoires with anomalous nucleotide sharing. TCRdb obtained this table from immuneACCESS and retained in-frame rearrangements with V and J assigned. These tables miss some clones; where compared with another copy, unresolved V genes account for less than half of the shortfall, and the remainder is unexplained. Clone size and the V and J calls come from that table; the DNA yielded D and trimming. This sample gives over 150,000 clones in total; over 60% of them show up just once. The ten largest clones take up about 4.6% of the sample.

Here is what the overall study found, with its caveats: A further reported finding was that TCR beta sequences accurately predicted the HLA-A and HLA-B alleles for most subjects in the first cohort. Sequencing depth was assumed to be roughly uniform across donors in the presence/absence analyses, though that assumption may not hold. Because HLA typing was unavailable for some donors at each locus, only the typed subset was used in association tests. In a later analysis, HLA-associated TCR beta chains showed more clonal expansion and lower generation probabilities than non-associated chains that were equally common. According to a later genetic analysis, donors in an Asian-associated ancestry cluster had fewer N-insertions in productive TCRs than the roughly 700-donor mean. Assigning TCR associations to individual alleles was difficult when HLA alleles, especially DR and DQ, strongly co-occurred. A cluster of highly shared sequence variants was judged likely to represent a technical artifact of the sequencing pipeline. V-gene and J-gene trimming of TCR beta chains was associated with a missense DCLRE1C variant in a later genetic analysis, and the association was replicated in an independent cohort. Specific HLA alleles were associated with 15,000 to 20,000 TCR beta sequences at a false discovery rate of 0.05 in a later analysis. A total of 150 or so TCR beta chains were listed by the study as associated with cytomegalovirus. CMV serostatus was the only immune exposure information available for the cohort. In a later analysis, most CMV-associated TCR beta chains were found to appear HLA-restricted, with HLA associations seemingly driven largely by CMV exposure. In an earlier analysis of some 640 of the donors, most TCR beta V segments were observed in productive rearrangements about 90% or about 30% of the time, broadly matching IMGT annotations. In this cohort, only TCR beta chains were sequenced, and detectable features were limited by the absence of alpha or paired-chain data. Most TCR sequences were seen in very few donors, while some public TCRs were found in many individuals. The 87-base-pair reads could not distinguish some IMGT-functional V segments, including TRBV6-2 and TRBV6-3, so those segments were excluded. In both the original and validation cohorts, the classifier was reported to diagnose cytomegalovirus status with high specificity and sensitivity. Over 15 rarely observed V segments, including chromosome 9 orphons, were excluded from the earlier analysis of just under 600 of the donors because counts were too low. Several of the top co-occurrence clusters appeared to be linked to parvovirus B19, influenza, CMV and Epstein-Barr virus, according to a later analysis. It was suggested by the authors that the approach could potentially be generalized to other disease states and immunological phenotypes. A later analysis found that TCR association rates varied across HLA loci, with DRB1 alleles showing the most associated TCRs and HLA-C alleles the fewest. In vitro tests confirmed that three of the cytomegalovirus-associated TCR beta chains recognize cytomegalovirus antigens. Linkage disequilibrium might explain the correlated functional status among segregating V segments, but an unknown experimental factor could not be excluded.

The cohort was made up of hundreds of healthy bone marrow donors. At the time of sampling, all cohort members were nominally healthy, though unrecorded immune exposures were likely present. The donor was CMV seropositive and was included in the group of 270 or so seropositive cohort members. A peripheral blood sample was collected from each donor, and TCR beta sequencing was performed on peripheral blood mononuclear cells. Genomic DNA extraction from the blood cell samples was performed with the Qiagen DNeasy Blood Extraction Kit. In its sample, this clone was seen once. The specificity of this receptor is unknown. It has no much larger one-base neighbor in the sample; base qualities were not kept.

The sample comprised PBMCs. The sequence links TRBV6-5 to TRBJ2-2; TRBD2 fits 7 bases in the junction. This TCR was sampled from a man aged 30 to 45 in good health and CMV-seropositive. Here is the DNA: TGTGCCAGCGGGGGGGACACCGGGGAGCTGTTTTTT. This sequence encodes CASGGDTGELFF.